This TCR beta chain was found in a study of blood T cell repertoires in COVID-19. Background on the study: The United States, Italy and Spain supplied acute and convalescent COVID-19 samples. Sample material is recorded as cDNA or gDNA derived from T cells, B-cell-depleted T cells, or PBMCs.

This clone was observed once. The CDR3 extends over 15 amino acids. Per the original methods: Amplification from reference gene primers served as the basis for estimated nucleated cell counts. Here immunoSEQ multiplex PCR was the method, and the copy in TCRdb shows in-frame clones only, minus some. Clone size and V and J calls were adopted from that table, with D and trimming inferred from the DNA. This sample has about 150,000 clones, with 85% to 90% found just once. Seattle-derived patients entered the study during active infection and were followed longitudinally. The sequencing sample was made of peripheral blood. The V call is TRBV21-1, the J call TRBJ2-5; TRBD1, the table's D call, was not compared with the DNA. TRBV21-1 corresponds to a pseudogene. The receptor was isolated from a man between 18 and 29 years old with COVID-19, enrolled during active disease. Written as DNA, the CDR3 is TGTGCCAGCAGCAACCCGCAGGGGTACCAAGAGACCCAGTACTTC. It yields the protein CASSNPQGYQETQYF.